Here is one TCR beta chain with its context. The entry originates in a study of neoadjuvant anti-PD-1 for oral cavity cancer. Study as a whole: Before surgery, most patients got three to four biweekly 3 mg/kg nivolumab doses. Around day 43, patients without progression received a fourth nivolumab dose before surgery.

Only in-frame clones appear in the TCRdb table, and some are missing; sequencing was by immunoSEQ multiplex PCR. The sample carries tens of thousands of clones, around 40% recorded once. Stated time point: after neoadjuvant nivolumab, at surgical resection. Cohort: HPV-negative, locally advanced oral cavity squamous cell carcinoma patients. This specimen consisted of tumor tissue, obtained after nivolumab (anti-PD-1) treatment. The receptor was derived from a person between 35 and 79 years old with oral cavity squamous cell carcinoma.

As DNA, the CDR3 is TGCGCCAGCAGCCGCGGCGGCGAGCAGTACTTC. Encoded protein: CASSRGGEQYF. The genes are TRBV5-1 and TRBJ2-7; no clear D. The CDR3 extends over 11 amino acids. V was shortened by 4 bases and J by 6 bases, with 8 bases between the two germline ends. The germline V gene encodes CDR1 SGHRS and CDR2 YFSETQ. The complete variable domain, with remaining parts taken from reference TRBV5-1 and TRBJ2-7, reads KAGVTQTPRYLIKTRGQQVTLSCSPISGHRSVSWYQQTPGQGLQFLFEYFSETQRNKGNFPGRFSGRQFSNSRSEMNVSTLELGDSALYLCASSRGGEQYFGPGTRLTVT.